This section outlines one TCR beta chain sequence together with its context. Profiled with immunoSEQ multiplex PCR; TCRdb holds only in-frame clones, not every one. This sample has under 8,500 clones, with roughly 94% found just once. V was shortened by 4 bases and J by 2 bases, with 9 bases between the two germline ends. Looked up from germline, CDR1 is SGHTA and CDR2 is FQGNSA. The CDR3 extends over 13 amino acids. These data come from a study of T cells in tumors and immune-related adverse events. This clonotype was sampled from a female donor with metastatic renal cell carcinoma. The sequenced sample was lymph node tissue, obtained from a patient treated with anti-PD-1 therapy. This chain connects TRBV7-2 to TRBJ2-7; maybe TRBD2 (6 bases). CDR3 nucleotides: TGTGCCAGCAGCTCGGGACTCGCCTACGAGCAGTACTTC. Its protein is CASSSGLAYEQYF.